The clone carrying this T cell receptor beta chain has ten or more counts. The data are from a study of T-cell reconstitution after alpha-beta-depleted transplantation in children. The library targeted TCRbeta and was prepared with unique molecular identifiers. One entry per CDR3 protein, called by TCRdb with MiXCR from the PCR reads. Of roughly 300,000 distinct CDR3 sequences listed, roughly 12% are singletons. The CDR3 totals 15 residues. V dropped 2 bases and J dropped 6 bases, with 13 bases sitting between them. CDR1 is SGHTA and CDR2 is FQGNSA in the germline V gene. This receptor was obtained from a male patient aged 2-9 years who had a stem cell transplant for chronic granulomatous disease, so the T cells may come from the graft donor. V gene TRBV7-2 combines with J gene TRBJ2-2; D possibly corresponds to TRBD1 (6 bases). Sequences were derived from peripheral blood, sampled 180 days after TCRalphabeta/CD19-depleted stem cell transplant. CDR3 amino acids: CASSLSSRGAGELFF. DNA for the CDR3: TGTGCCAGCAGCTTAAGTTCCAGGGGCGCCGGGGAGCTGTTTTTT.